This T cell receptor (beta chain) was sequenced in a study of metastatic and nonmetastatic thyroid tumors (dated by TCRdb to about 2020). Background for the entire study: Repertoires were compared across peripheral blood and tumor or nodule tissue samples from malignant and benign thyroid patients. On the study overall, not on this receptor specifically: In both blood and tumor samples, malignant tumors were reported to have significantly higher TCR beta diversity than benign nodules.

Points on this clone: What this receptor recognizes is not known. Base quality data are lacking; no much larger clone is found one base away.

Measured from the cysteine to the phenylalanine, the CDR3 is 14 residues long. Only the CDR3 DNA is retained, 42 bases long and in frame from the first base. Sequences DFQATT (CDR1) and SNEGSKA (CDR2) are obtained from the germline V gene (reference sequence). The junction carries 13 bases between V and J, which are trimmed by 0 bases and 5 bases respectively. Library creation used PCR. The data were produced on an Illumina HiSeq 4000. High-throughput sequencing was used to profile the TCR beta-chain CDR3 region of every patient. As for the authors' bioinformatics: Drawing on CDR3 differences between clinicopathological groups, the researchers built a classifier meant to tell apart patients with distant-metastatic papillary thyroid cancer. To measure repertoire diversity the researchers used the Shannon index, while the Morisita-Horn index served to gauge how similar the tumor and blood repertoires were. Through fastp at Q25 and MiXCR, TCRdb rebuilt clones from the public reads, retaining in-frame beta chains. It is TCRdb's table, rather than the study itself, that gives the V and J calls and clone size. This sample gives 15,000 or so clones in total; 25% to 30% of them show up just once. Jointly, the top ten make up around 12% of the sample.

No treatment had been received by any patient before thyroid surgery. Using T-cell receptor beta sequencing, the study looked back at clinical samples from patients collected from about 2011 to 2019. This TCR derives from a male donor with papillary thyroid cancer or a benign thyroid nodule (not recorded which). Some clones in this sample may be carry-over from other donors' samples. Sequencing input: tumor tissue. This receptor chain uses TRBV20-1 and TRBJ1-2, with no reliable assignment of the D segment. The CDR3 protein: CSARDYIAPYGYTF. The DNA sequence follows: TGCAGTGCTAGAGATTACATTGCCCCGTATGGCTACACCTTC.